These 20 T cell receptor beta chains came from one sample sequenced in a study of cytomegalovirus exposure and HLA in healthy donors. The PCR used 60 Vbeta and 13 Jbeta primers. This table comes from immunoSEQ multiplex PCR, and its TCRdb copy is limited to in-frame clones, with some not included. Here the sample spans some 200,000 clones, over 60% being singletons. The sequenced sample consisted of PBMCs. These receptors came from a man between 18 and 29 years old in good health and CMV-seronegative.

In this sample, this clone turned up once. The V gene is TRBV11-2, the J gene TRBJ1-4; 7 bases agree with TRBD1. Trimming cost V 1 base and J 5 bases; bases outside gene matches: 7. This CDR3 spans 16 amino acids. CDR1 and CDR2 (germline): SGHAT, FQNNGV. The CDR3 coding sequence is TGTGCCAGCAGCTTAGGTACAGGGGTTAGGAATGAAAAACTGTTTTTT. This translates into CASSLGTGVRNEKLFF.

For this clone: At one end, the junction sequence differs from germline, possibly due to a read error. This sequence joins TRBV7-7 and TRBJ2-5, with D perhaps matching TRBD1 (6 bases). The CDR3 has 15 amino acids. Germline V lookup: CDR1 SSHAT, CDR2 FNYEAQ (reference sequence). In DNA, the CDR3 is TGTGCTAGCAGCTTAGCAGGGGCGACGCAAGAGACCCAGTACTTC. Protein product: CASSLAGATQETQYF.

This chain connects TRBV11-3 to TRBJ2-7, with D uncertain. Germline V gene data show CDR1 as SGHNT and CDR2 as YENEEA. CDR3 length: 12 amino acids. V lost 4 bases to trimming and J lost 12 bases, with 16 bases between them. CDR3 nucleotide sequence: TGTGCCAGCAGCTCGGCCCAGTCTAAGCGGTACTTC. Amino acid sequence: CASSSAQSKRYF.

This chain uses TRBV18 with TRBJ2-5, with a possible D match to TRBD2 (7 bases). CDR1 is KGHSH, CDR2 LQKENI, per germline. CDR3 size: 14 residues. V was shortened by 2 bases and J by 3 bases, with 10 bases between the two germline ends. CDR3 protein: CASSPTGGKETQYF. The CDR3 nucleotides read TGTGCCAGCTCACCAACGGGGGGCAAAGAGACCCAGTACTTC. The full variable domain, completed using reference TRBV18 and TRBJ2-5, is NAGVMQNPRHLVRRRGQEARLRCSPMKGHSHVYWYRQLPEEGLKFMVYLQKENIIDESGMPKERFSAEFPKEGPSILRIQQVVRGDSAAYFCASSPTGGKETQYFGPGTRLLVL.

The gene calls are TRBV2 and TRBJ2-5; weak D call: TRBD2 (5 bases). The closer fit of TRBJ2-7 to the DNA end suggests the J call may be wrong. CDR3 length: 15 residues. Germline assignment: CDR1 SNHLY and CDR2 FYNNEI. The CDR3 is CASSDSTIGSYEQYF. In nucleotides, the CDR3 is TGTGCCAGCAGTGACTCGACTATTGGCTCCTACGAGCAGTACTTC.

Here the CDR3 reads CAWSVSETQYF. The CDR3 DNA follows: TGTGCCTGGAGTGTTTCGGAGACCCAGTACTTC. This chain uses TRBV30 with TRBJ2-5; no clear D gene. V was cut by 0 bases and J by 5 bases, with 4 bases left in between. The CDR3 extends over 11 amino acids. Germline CDR1 GTSNPN, CDR2 SVGIG (reference sequence).

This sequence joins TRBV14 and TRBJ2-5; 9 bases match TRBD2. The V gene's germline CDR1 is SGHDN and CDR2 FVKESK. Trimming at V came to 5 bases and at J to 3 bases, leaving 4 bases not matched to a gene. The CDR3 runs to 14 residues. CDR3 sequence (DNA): TGTGCCAGCAGCGATCTAGCGGGGAAAGAGACCCAGTACTTC. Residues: CASSDLAGKETQYF.

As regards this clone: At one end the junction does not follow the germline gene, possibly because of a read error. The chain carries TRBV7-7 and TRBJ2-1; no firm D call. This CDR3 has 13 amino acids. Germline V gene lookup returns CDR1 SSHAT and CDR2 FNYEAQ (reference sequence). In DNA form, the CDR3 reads TGTGCTAGCAGCTCTACGACGGCGGATGAGCAGTTCTTC. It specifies CASSSTTADEQFF.

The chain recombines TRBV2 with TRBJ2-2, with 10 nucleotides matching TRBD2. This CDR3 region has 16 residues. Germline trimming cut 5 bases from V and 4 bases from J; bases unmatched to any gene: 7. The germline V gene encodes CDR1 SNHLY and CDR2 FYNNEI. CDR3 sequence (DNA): TGTGCCAGCAGTCTAAGTCTAGCGGGAGCCACCGGGGAGCTGTTTTTT. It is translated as CASSLSLAGATGELFF.

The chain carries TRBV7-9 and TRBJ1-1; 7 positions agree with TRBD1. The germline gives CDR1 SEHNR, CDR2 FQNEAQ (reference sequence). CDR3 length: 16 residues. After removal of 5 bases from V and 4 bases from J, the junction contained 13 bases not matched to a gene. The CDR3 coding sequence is TGTGCCAGCAGCCCACCGGCCACAGGGGTGGGCACTGAAGCTTTCTTT. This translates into CASSPPATGVGTEAFF.

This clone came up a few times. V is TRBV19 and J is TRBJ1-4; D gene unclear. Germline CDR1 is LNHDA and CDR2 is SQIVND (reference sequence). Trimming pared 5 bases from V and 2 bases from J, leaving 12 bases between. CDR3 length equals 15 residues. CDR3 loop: CASSAQRETNEKLFF. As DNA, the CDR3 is TGTGCCAGTAGTGCCCAGAGGGAGACTAATGAAAAACTGTTTTTT.

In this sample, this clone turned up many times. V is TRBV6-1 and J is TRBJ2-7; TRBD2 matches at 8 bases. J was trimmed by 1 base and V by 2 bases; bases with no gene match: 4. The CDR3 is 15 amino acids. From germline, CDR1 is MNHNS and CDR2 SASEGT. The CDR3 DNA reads TGTGCCAGCAGTGAACGAACGGGGGGGTCCTACGAGCAGTACTTC. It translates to CASSERTGGSYEQYF.

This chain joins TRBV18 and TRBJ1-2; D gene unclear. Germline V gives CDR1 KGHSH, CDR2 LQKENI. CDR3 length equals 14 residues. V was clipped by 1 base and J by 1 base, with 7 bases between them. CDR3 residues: CASSPRADNYGYTF. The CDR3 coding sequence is TGTGCCAGCTCACCACGGGCAGATAACTATGGCTACACCTTC.

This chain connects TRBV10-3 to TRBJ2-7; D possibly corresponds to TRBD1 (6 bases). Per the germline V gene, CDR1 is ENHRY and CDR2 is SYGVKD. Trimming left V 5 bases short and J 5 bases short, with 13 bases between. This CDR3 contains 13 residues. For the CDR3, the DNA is TGTGCCATCAGTTGGGACAAGAGGGACGAGCAGTACTTC. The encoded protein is CAISWDKRDEQYF.

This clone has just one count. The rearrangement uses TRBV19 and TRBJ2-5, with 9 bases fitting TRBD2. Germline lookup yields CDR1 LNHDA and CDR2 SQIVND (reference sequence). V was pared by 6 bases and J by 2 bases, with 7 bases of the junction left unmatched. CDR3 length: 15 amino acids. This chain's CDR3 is CASSKTAGGQETQYF. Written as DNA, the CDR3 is TGTGCCAGTAGCAAGACTGCGGGGGGGCAAGAGACCCAGTACTTC.

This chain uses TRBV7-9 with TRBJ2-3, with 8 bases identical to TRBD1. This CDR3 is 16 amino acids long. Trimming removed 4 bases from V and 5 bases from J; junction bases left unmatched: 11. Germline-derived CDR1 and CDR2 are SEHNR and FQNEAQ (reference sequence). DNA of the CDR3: TGTGCCAGCAGCTCAATGGCAGACACAGGGGGAGATACGCAGTATTTT. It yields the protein CASSSMADTGGDTQYF.

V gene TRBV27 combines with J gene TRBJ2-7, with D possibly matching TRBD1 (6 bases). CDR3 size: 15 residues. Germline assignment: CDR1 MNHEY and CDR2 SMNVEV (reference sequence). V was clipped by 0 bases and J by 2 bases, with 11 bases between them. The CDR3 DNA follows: TGTGCCAGCAGTTTATCGATACAGGGCCCCTACGAGCAGTACTTC. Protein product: CASSLSIQGPYEQYF.

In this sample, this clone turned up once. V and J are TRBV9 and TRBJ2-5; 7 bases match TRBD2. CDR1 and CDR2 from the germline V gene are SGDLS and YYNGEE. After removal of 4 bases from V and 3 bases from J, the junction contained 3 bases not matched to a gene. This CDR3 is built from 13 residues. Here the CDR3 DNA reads TGTGCCAGCAGCCTGGGGGGGGAAGAGACCCAGTACTTC. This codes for CASSLGGEETQYF.

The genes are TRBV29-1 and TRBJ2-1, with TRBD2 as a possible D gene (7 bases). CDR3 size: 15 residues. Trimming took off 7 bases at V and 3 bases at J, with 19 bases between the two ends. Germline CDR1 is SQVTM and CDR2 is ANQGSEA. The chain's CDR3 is CSAKKGGGIYNEQFF. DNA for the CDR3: TGCAGCGCCAAGAAGGGGGGGGGTATCTACAATGAGCAGTTCTTC.

The CDR3 DNA is TGTGCCAGCACTCTGGGACTAGCGGGAGGGAATGAGCAGTTCTTC. Translating gives CASTLGLAGGNEQFF. The chain couples TRBV28 to TRBJ2-1; TRBD2 matches at 16 bases. The CDR3 is 15 amino acids. The V segment lost 7 bases and the J segment 7 bases; nucleotides outside the gene matches: 4. Germline loops: CDR1 MDHEN, CDR2 SYDVKM. Using reference TRBV28 and TRBJ2-1 for the parts outside the CDR3, the full variable domain is DVKVTQSSRYLVKRTGEKVFLECVQDMDHENMFWYRQDPGLGLRLIYFSYDVKMKEKGDIPEGYSVSREKKERFSLILESASTNQTSMYLCASTLGLAGGNEQFFGPGTRLTVL.